The 2 T cell receptor beta chains below come from one sample, sequenced in a study of molecular identifiers for immune sequencing clone quantification. A single record per CDR3 protein comes from TCRdb applying MiXCR to the PCR reads. The table includes some 59,000 distinct CDR3 sequences, approximately 25% detected once. The sequencing input was naive CD8+ T cells from blood, with Jurkat cell RNA spiked in. Subset noted: FACS-sorted CD8+CD4-CCR7+CD45RA+ naive T cells. Every receptor here comes from a human donor in good health. Some libraries in this study had Jurkat cell RNA spiked in.

This clonotype showed up many times. The CDR3 DNA follows: TGTGCCAGCAGCCGCCCGAACGGGGTTATGGTTAACTATGGCTACACCTTC. Encoded protein: CASSRPNGVMVNYGYTF. The chain couples TRBV7-9 to TRBJ1-2, with D unresolved. Germline V gene lookup returns CDR1 SEHNR and CDR2 FQNEAQ (reference sequence). V lost 5 bases to trimming and J lost 1 base, with 20 bases between them. CDR3 size: 17 residues. Using reference TRBV7-9 and TRBJ1-2 for the parts outside the CDR3, the full variable domain is DTGVSQNPRHKITKRGQNVTFRCDPISEHNRLYWYRQTLGQGPEFLTYFQNEAQLEKSRLLSDRFSAERPKGSFSTLEIQRTEQGDSAMYLCASSRPNGVMVNYGYTFGSGTRLTVV.

Notes on this clonotype: A much larger clone differs from this one at a single base, so this may be a read error. The chain combines TRBV7-6 with TRBJ2-3, with TRBD2 as a possible D gene (6 bases). V was pared by 8 bases and J by 1 base, with 19 bases between. This CDR3 has 16 amino acids. Per germline, CDR1 SGHVS and CDR2 FNYEAQ. The CDR3 region has the DNA TGTGCCAGCGTGAGCGGGTGCTCAAGAGGCACAGATACGCAGTATTTT. Translated: CASVSGCSRGTDTQYF.